These 26 T cell receptor beta chains were sequenced from one sample in a study of beta chain features in type 1 diabetes. Overall study results and limits: Among patients with Type 1 diabetes, TCRB CDR3s were moderately but significantly shorter in every one of the four CD4+ subsets.

These TCRs are of unknown antigen specificity. Since all of the isolated RNA was reverse transcribed, expressed TCRB transcripts were what got sequenced. Assay: immunoSEQ multiplex PCR; the TCRdb copy retains only in-frame clones and omits some. The sample contains 350,000 to 400,000 clones, around 12% of which appear only once. Sequenced sample: naive CD4+ T cells from blood. Receptors originate from a woman between 18 and 30 years old with type 1 diabetes.

The CDR3 is CASSEYETGVWRLFF. The CDR3 DNA follows: TGTGCCAGCAGTGAATACGAGACAGGGGTATGGAGACTGTTTTTT. This chain links TRBV25-1 with TRBJ1-4; 8 positions match TRBD1. Germline CDR1 and CDR2: MGHDK and SYGVNS. CDR3 length: 15 residues. The ends lost 0 bases at V and 13 bases at J; junction bases unmatched: 10.

The gene calls are TRBV7-2 and TRBJ1-2, with D uncertain. CDR1 and CDR2 (germline): SGHTA, FQGNSA. V dropped 1 base and J dropped 7 bases, with 4 bases sitting between them. There are 11 residues in the CDR3. CDR3 residues: CASSLGAGYTF. The CDR3 bases are TGTGCCAGCAGCTTAGGGGCTGGCTACACCTTC. Full variable domain (missing parts from reference TRBV7-2 and TRBJ1-2): GAGVSQSPSNKVTEKGKDVELRCDPISGHTALYWYRQSLGQGLEFLIYFQGNSAPDKSGLPSDRFSAERTGGSVSTLTIQRTQQEDSAVYLCASSLGAGYTFGSGTRLTVV.

This clone was detected a few times. The V and J genes are TRBV5-1 and TRBJ2-7; perhaps TRBD2 as D (6 bases). The germline V gene has CDR1 SGHRS and CDR2 YFSETQ. Trimming stripped 4 bases from V and 9 bases from J, with 17 bases between. The CDR3 runs 13 residues. The CDR3 region is CASSPASGSGQYF. The CDR3 bases are TGCGCCAGCAGCCCTGCGAGCGGGTCGGGGCAGTACTTC.

The V call is TRBV7-2, the J call TRBJ2-3; unclear D gene. The V and J ends lost 3 bases and 4 bases respectively, with 5 bases between them. Germline lookup yields CDR1 SGHTA and CDR2 FQGNSA. There are 12 residues in the CDR3. CDR3 region: CASSFYPDTQYF. As DNA, the CDR3 is TGTGCCAGCAGCTTCTATCCAGATACGCAGTATTTT. The complete variable domain, with remaining parts taken from reference TRBV7-2 and TRBJ2-3, reads GAGVSQSPSNKVTEKGKDVELRCDPISGHTALYWYRQSLGQGLEFLIYFQGNSAPDKSGLPSDRFSAERTGGSVSTLTIQRTQQEDSAVYLCASSFYPDTQYFGPGTRLTVL.

This clone has a handful of counts. This rearrangement joins TRBV23-1 to TRBJ1-3, with 8 nucleotides matching TRBD1. TRBV23-1 carries the ORF label, with uncertain function. This CDR3 is built from 17 residues. V was pared by 2 bases and J by 4 bases, with 10 bases of the junction left unmatched. The CDR3 bases are TGCGCCAGCAGTCAAACCCGGGACAGGAGGAGCGGAAACACCATATATTTT. It translates to CASSQTRDRRSGNTIYF.

The DNA of the CDR3 is TGCGCCAGCAGCTGGGCGACTAGCGGGAGGAGCTCCTACGAGCAGTACTTC. Encoded protein: CASSWATSGRSSYEQYF. The V call is TRBV5-1, the J call TRBJ2-7, with 13 positions matching TRBD2. Germline loops: CDR1 SGHRS, CDR2 YFSETQ. CDR3 length equals 17 residues. V shed 3 bases and J 0 bases; nucleotides not matched to a gene: 6.

This clone came up a few times. The J gene is TRBJ2-3, the V gene TRBV25-1, with D possibly TRBD1 on 5 matching bases. CDR3 length: 15 amino acids. CDR1 and CDR2 (germline): MGHDK, SYGVNS. The V end was cut by 2 bases, the J end by 4 bases, with 13 bases between. The CDR3 spells CASSESQGTADTQYF. CDR3 coding DNA: TGTGCCAGCAGTGAAAGTCAGGGAACTGCAGATACGCAGTATTTT.

The chain employs TRBV7-9 and TRBJ1-1, with a weak D call TRBD1 (5 bases). The CDR3 consists of 15 residues. V lost 3 bases and J lost 2, with 13 bases in between. In germline, CDR1 is SEHNR, CDR2 FQNEAQ (reference sequence). The CDR3 DNA sequence: TGTGCCAGCAGCTTCTATTTAGGGGAAAACACTGAAGCTTTCTTT. It codes for CASSFYLGENTEAFF. The variable domain in full, completed from reference TRBV7-9 and TRBJ1-1, reads DTGVSQNPRHKITKRGQNVTFRCDPISEHNRLYWYRQTLGQGPEFLTYFQNEAQLEKSRLLSDRFSAERPKGSFSTLEIQRTEQGDSAMYLCASSFYLGENTEAFFGQGTRLTVV.

This clone was recorded a few times. The chain employs TRBV7-2 and TRBJ1-6; 10 bases are shared with TRBD1. Germline CDR1 reads SGHTA; CDR2 reads FQGNSA. With V trimmed by 5 bases and J by 9 bases, 7 bases remained unmatched. The CDR3 spans 15 residues. CDR3 bases: TGTGCCAGCAGCCCACCGGGACAGGGGCCTTCACCCCTCCACTTT. Translated, it gives CASSPPGQGPSPLHF.

This rearrangement joins TRBV9 to TRBJ2-4, with D possibly being TRBD1 (6 bases). V was cut by 1 base and J by 7 bases, with 15 bases left in between. The CDR3 has 15 amino acids. Germline CDR1 and CDR2: SGDLS and YYNGEE. The CDR3 sequence is CASSVTPTGQNIQYF. The CDR3 DNA sequence: TGTGCCAGCAGCGTAACTCCGACAGGTCAGAACATTCAGTACTTC.

This clone was detected only a few times. The chain is built from TRBV19 and TRBJ2-7, with TRBD1 matching 8 bases. Germline loops: CDR1 LNHDA, CDR2 SQIVND (reference sequence). V shed 5 bases and J 3 bases; nucleotides not matched to a gene: 9. This CDR3 has 15 residues. CDR3 region: CASSSPGDRFYEQYF. The CDR3 DNA reads as TGTGCCAGTAGTTCTCCAGGGGACAGGTTCTACGAGCAGTACTTC.

The sample holds a few counts of this clone. The chain links TRBV19 to TRBJ2-6; perhaps TRBD1 as D (5 bases). Trimming stripped 4 bases from V and 0 bases from J, with 10 bases between. The germline gives CDR1 LNHDA, CDR2 SQIVND (reference sequence). The CDR3 sequence is 16 residues long. DNA for the CDR3: TGTGCCAGTAGTACACGACAGTACTCTGGGGCCAACGTCCTGACTTTC. Its protein is CASSTRQYSGANVLTF.

A note on this clone: Different DNA sequences within this sample yield the same CDR3. The rearrangement joins TRBV18 to TRBJ1-6; no clear D. Germline V gives CDR1 KGHSH, CDR2 LQKENI. This CDR3 comprises 13 residues. The ends were cut back, 3 bases at V and 5 bases at J, with 5 bases in the middle. The CDR3 sequence: CASSPSDNSPLHF. The CDR3 DNA sequence: TGTGCCAGCTCACCTAGTGATAATTCACCCCTCCACTTT.

This chain joins TRBV28 and TRBJ1-1; TRBD1 agrees at 7 bases. Germline values: CDR1 MDHEN, CDR2 SYDVKM. With 5 bases clipped from V and 4 bases from J, the junction kept 10 bases outside the gene matches. This CDR3 region has 15 residues. CDR3 bases: TGTGCCAGCAGTCTACAAACAGGGGTGAGCACTGAAGCTTTCTTT. It yields the protein CASSLQTGVSTEAFF.

The table lists this clone with a few counts. The chain recombines TRBV15 with TRBJ1-3, with D maybe TRBD1 (5 bases). The CDR3 loop spans 14 amino acids. Germline loops: CDR1 LNHNV, CDR2 YYDKDF (reference sequence). V lost 3 bases and J 2 bases, leaving 8 bases between the germline ends. Here the CDR3 reads CATSSDRTGNTIYF. The CDR3 DNA reads TGTGCCACCAGCAGCGACAGAACTGGAAACACCATATATTTT. The whole variable domain, filled in from reference TRBV15 and TRBJ1-3, reads DAMVIQNPRYQVTQFGKPVTLSCSQTLNHNVMYWYQQKSSQAPKLLFHYYDKDFNNEADTPDNFQSRRPNTSFCFLDIRSPGLGDTAMYLCATSSDRTGNTIYFGEGSWLTVV.

The CDR3 loop reads CASSLATGLYF. The CDR3 coding sequence is TGTGCCAGCAGCTTAGCGACAGGGCTGTACTTC. The V and J genes are TRBV7-9 and TRBJ2-7; 7 nucleotides agree with TRBD1. The CDR3 is made up of 11 amino acids. CDR1 and CDR2 (germline): SEHNR, FQNEAQ (reference sequence). The trim removed 0 bases at V and 12 bases at J, leaving 2 bases unmatched. Full variable domain (missing parts from reference TRBV7-9 and TRBJ2-7): DTGVSQNPRHKITKRGQNVTFRCDPISEHNRLYWYRQTLGQGPEFLTYFQNEAQLEKSRLLSDRFSAERPKGSFSTLEIQRTEQGDSAMYLCASSLATGLYFGPGTRLTVT.

On this clone itself: Germline is not matched at one junction end, which may reflect a read error. The rearrangement links TRBV7-7 to TRBJ2-7; no definite D call. The germline CDR1 and CDR2 sequences are SSHAT and FNYEAQ (reference sequence). The CDR3 loop spans 14 amino acids. The CDR3 DNA follows: TGTGCTAGCAGCGCGACGGATCGGGCCTACGAGCAGTACTTC. It translates to CASSATDRAYEQYF.

This clone has just a few counts. The chain joins TRBV18 to TRBJ1-5; 9 nucleotides line up with TRBD1. This CDR3 is built from 15 residues. Germline V gene sequence: CDR1 KGHSH, CDR2 LQKENI. The trim removed 6 bases at V and 5 bases at J, leaving 8 bases unmatched. The CDR3 sequence is CASSRTGVGDQPQHF. CDR3 coding DNA: TGTGCCAGCTCGAGGACAGGGGTGGGGGATCAGCCCCAGCATTTT.

This clone has more than one count but fewer than ten. The genes are TRBV15 and TRBJ2-7; D remains ambiguous. CDR3 length: 13 amino acids. Germline loops: CDR1 LNHNV, CDR2 YYDKDF (reference sequence). With 0 bases removed from V and 12 bases from J, the gap between germline ends came to 15 bases. The CDR3: CATSRDVGGAAYF. The CDR3 DNA reads TGTGCCACCAGCAGAGATGTAGGTGGAGCCGCGTACTTC.

The genes are TRBV5-6 and TRBJ1-1; TRBD1 matches 7 bases. CDR3 size: 17 residues. Per the germline V gene, CDR1 is SGHDT and CDR2 is YYEEEE. V trimming: 2 bases; J trimming: 5 bases; junction bases outside the gene matches: 15. CDR3 amino acids: CASSFLAQGRVPTEAFF. CDR3 bases: TGTGCCAGCAGCTTCCTTGCACAGGGGAGAGTTCCAACTGAAGCTTTCTTT.

A few counts support this clone. The rearrangement joins TRBV18 to TRBJ1-6, with 10 bases identical to TRBD1. In germline, CDR1 is KGHSH, CDR2 LQKENI. Trimming took 3 bases from V and 7 from J; bases not matched to a gene: 6. The CDR3 length is 16 residues. In DNA, the CDR3 is TGTGCCAGCTCACCCGGGACAGGGGAGGGCAATTCACCCCTCCACTTT. Translation gives CASSPGTGEGNSPLHF. Full variable domain (outside the CDR3, taken from reference TRBV18 and TRBJ1-6): NAGVMQNPRHLVRRRGQEARLRCSPMKGHSHVYWYRQLPEEGLKFMVYLQKENIIDESGMPKERFSAEFPKEGPSILRIQQVVRGDSAAYFCASSPGTGEGNSPLHFGNGTRLTVT.

In its sample, this clone was seen a few times. The J gene is TRBJ2-3, the V gene TRBV30; maybe TRBD2 (6 bases). Germline CDR1 GTSNPN, CDR2 SVGIG (reference sequence). V was trimmed by 2 bases and J by 4 bases, leaving 16 bases between them. The CDR3 length is 15 residues. Here the CDR3 DNA reads TGTGCCTGGAGTCCCCCCGGGAGCGGTCCAGATACGCAGTATTTT. Translated, it gives CAWSPPGSGPDTQYF.

The chain has TRBV20-1 and TRBJ2-1; D is undetermined. Germline loops: CDR1 DFQATT, CDR2 SNEGSKA (reference sequence). The CDR3 contains 11 residues. V was cut by 0 bases and J by 7 bases, with 4 bases left in between. The CDR3 DNA is TGCAGTGCTAGAGATCCAAATGAGCAGTTCTTC. Translation: CSARDPNEQFF.

This clone appeared a few times. This chain uses TRBV7-2 with TRBJ2-2; D perhaps matches TRBD1 (5 bases). The CDR3 has 15 amino acids. V shed 3 bases and J shed 4 bases, with 12 bases lying between them. Per germline, CDR1 SGHTA and CDR2 FQGNSA. The CDR3 region has the DNA TGTGCCAGCAGCTTCTCCAGGGCCGTCACCGGGGAGCTGTTTTTT. It specifies CASSFSRAVTGELFF.

The chain links TRBV13 to TRBJ1-1, with no clear D. The CDR3 sequence is 12 residues long. Germline V gene data show CDR1 as PRHDT and CDR2 as FYEKMQ (reference sequence). V lost 3 bases, J lost 5 bases, and 7 bases lay in between. This CDR3 is CASSFTGTEAFF. The CDR3 DNA is TGTGCCAGCAGCTTTACCGGGACTGAAGCTTTCTTT.

This clone has a handful of counts. The chain has TRBV28 and TRBJ2-7; D is ambiguous. V lost 2 bases and J 3 bases, leaving 5 bases between the germline ends. Germline CDR1 and CDR2: MDHEN and SYDVKM. The CDR3 runs to 12 residues. CDR3: CASSLEFYEQYF. CDR3 in DNA: TGTGCCAGCAGTTTAGAGTTCTACGAGCAGTACTTC.